This TCR beta chain was profiled in a study of type 1 and type 2 diabetes patients. On the study more broadly: Participants included type 1 and type 2 diabetes patients plus nondiabetic controls.

Per the germline V gene, CDR1 is SQVTM and CDR2 is ANQGSEA. CDR3 length equals 11 residues. V dropped 6 bases and J dropped 11 bases, with 16 bases sitting between them. A word on this clonotype: Its antigen is undetermined.

General study results and limits: A median of one highly-expanded CD4+ clone, covering roughly 4% of reads, occurred in type 2 diabetes.

Genomic DNA was the PCR template. The TCR beta CDR3 region was amplified using 30 forward and 13 reverse primers. TCRdb re-analysed the multiplex PCR reads in MiXCR, keeping a single row per CDR3 protein. In the table there are around 300,000 distinct CDR3 sequences, around 47% of which are singletons. The material sequenced was peripheral blood mononuclear cells (PBMCs). The receptor comes from a man aged 18 to 30 with type 2 diabetes. The chain links TRBV29-1 to TRBJ1-1; D may be TRBD1 (5 bases). This CDR3 reads CSVNSDKRAFF. The DNA of the CDR3 is TGCAGCGTGAACTCGGACAAGAGGGCTTTCTTT.